This T cell receptor (beta chain) was recorded in a study of early T cells in non-severe SARS-CoV-2 infection. Turning to the study itself: The study sequenced bulk RNA from unsorted whole blood, with chains unpaired.

Individual cDNA molecules each received unique molecular identifiers attached to them. TCRdb reprocessed the 5' RACE reads via MiXCR and lists one record per CDR3 protein. Of 50,000 to 60,000 distinct CDR3 sequences detected, approximately 6% appear once; the ten largest clones hold under 5%. The study, taken as a whole, reports: The matching step, a VDJdb search, favored anti-spike CD8 responses and missed private and CD4 specificities.

The germline V gene has CDR1 DFQATT and CDR2 SNEGSKA (reference sequence). There are 14 residues in the CDR3. V lost 1 base, J lost 4 bases, and 10 bases lay in between. This clonotype was counted at least ten times. The antigen is undetermined. This chain uses TRBV20-1 with TRBJ2-2; possibly TRBD1 for D (6 bases). Sequencing was performed on whole blood. The sequence was collected from an adult who was a healthcare worker with PCR-confirmed SARS-CoV-2 infection or an uninfected control (not recorded which). The CDR3 bases are TGCAGTGCTAGAGGACAGGACTTCACCGGGGAGCTGTTTTTT. This sequence encodes CSARGQDFTGELFF.